This T cell receptor (beta chain) appears in the sequencing data of a study of regulatory T cells in long-lasting Graves disease. TCR beta libraries were built with iRepertoire HTBI primers and Arm-PCR of CDR3 regions. In the study's own analysis: Among the samples, approximately 60 TRBV and approximately 13 TRBJ segments were identified. TCRdb re-analysed the multiplex PCR reads in MiXCR, keeping a single row per CDR3 protein. These V and J calls originate from TCRdb's pipeline instead of the authors' own analysis. This sample has 450,000 to 700,000 distinct CDR3 sequences, with roughly 14% found just once. J was trimmed by 3 bases and V by 1 base; bases with no gene match: 12. Per germline, CDR1 MGHRA and CDR2 YSYEKL. This CDR3 is built from 19 residues. As to time point: newly diagnosed GD, antithyroid drugs for less than 3 months. PBMC RNA was the source of the TCR library. This sample also appeared in a second study, on T cells in Graves' hyperthyroidism and ophthalmopathy.

The rearrangement joins TRBV4-1 to TRBJ2-4; TRBD2 matches 10 bases. The source is a man under 40 with Graves disease. Material: peripheral blood mononuclear cells (PBMCs), obtained at new diagnosis, from a patient treated with antithyroid drugs. In DNA, the CDR3 is TGCGCCAGCAGCCAAGTCAGCGGGAGGGCCCGTTACGGCAAAAACATTCAGTACTTC. This translates into CASSQVSGRARYGKNIQYF.